These T cell receptor beta chains were read from a single sample in a study of blood T cells in healthy people across ages. TCRdb re-called the 5' RACE reads with MiXCR, one entry per CDR3 protein. Of about 1.8 million distinct CDR3 sequences in the sample, 40% to 55% were seen once. Material: blood. The receptors come from a woman in her thirties or forties in good health. Each CDR3 is given with its conserved first and last residue. A D gene is named only where the DNA matches it firmly. A clone size is listed for some rows: how often the clone was seen (once, few, many), or a class if it is expanded.

D	V	J	size	DNA	CDR3
NA	TRBV7-9	TRBJ2-7	NA	TGTACCAGCAGCTTAGATACCTCCTACGAGCAGTACTTC	CTSSLDTSYEQYF
NA	TRBV2	TRBJ2-1	NA	TGTGCCAGCCCTGGGACCTTAGATTACAATGAGCAGTTCTTC	CASPGTLDYNEQFF
NA	TRBV29-1	TRBJ2-5	few	TGCAGCGTTGGAGGGGGCCGGGGGGGATCCCAAGAGACCCAGTACTTC	CSVGGGRGGSQETQYF
NA	TRBV9	TRBJ2-3	NA	TGTGCCAGCAGCGTATACCCCCATGTAGATTCAACCCGAGATACGCAGTATTTT	CASSVYPHVDSTRDTQYF
NA	TRBV29-1	TRBJ2-6	NA	TGCAGCGTCCTCTACTGGGGCACTGGGGCCAACGTCCTGACTTTC	CSVLYWGTGANVLTF
NA	TRBV5-1	TRBJ2-7	many	TGCGCCAGCAGCGGAGGGATCGCGTACGAGCAGTACTTC	CASSGGIAYEQYF
TRBD1	TRBV9	TRBJ1-1	few	TGTGCCAGCAGTTTCACAGGGGATTCTGAAGCTTTCTTT	CASSFTGDSEAFF
NA	TRBV15	TRBJ2-3	few	TGTGCCACCAGCAGAGAGACAGGTGGTCTAATTGATACGCAGTATTTT	CATSRETGGLIDTQYF
NA	TRBV28	TRBJ2-5	few	TGTGCCAGCGCCACAGGGGGGGAAGAGACCCAGTACTTC	CASATGGEETQYF
NA	TRBV6-2/TRBV6-3	TRBJ1-5	NA	TGTGCCAGCACCACGGGGACAACCCGCAATCAGCCCCAGCATTTT	CASTTGTTRNQPQHF
NA	TRBV6-6	TRBJ2-7	NA	TGTGCCAGCAGTTACTCAAGCGACTACGAGCAGTACTTC	CASSYSSDYEQYF
TRBD2	TRBV11-2	TRBJ2-7	NA	TGTGCCAGCAGCCTATGGACTAGCGGGGACGAGCAGTACTTC	CASSLWTSGDEQYF
TRBD1	TRBV12-3/TRBV12-4	TRBJ2-4	few	TGTGCCAGCAGTTTAGCAGAGACAGGGAAAGGGAACATTCAGTACTTC	CASSLAETGKGNIQYF
NA	TRBV6-1	TRBJ2-7	NA	TGTGCCAGCACGGGGCCAGGGGACTACGAGCAGTACTTC	CASTGPGDYEQYF
NA	TRBV7-2	TRBJ2-3	NA	TGTGCCAGCAGCTTATCTCCAGTGAGCACAGATACGCAGTATTTT	CASSLSPVSTDTQYF
NA	TRBV7-2	TRBJ2-7	NA	TGTGCCAGCAGCTCCCACGCAGGGACGGTCTACGAGCAGTACTTC	CASSSHAGTVYEQYF
NA	TRBV9	TRBJ2-3	NA	TGTGCCAGCAGCGACTCGGGGCGGGGTGCTAGCACAGATACGCAGTATTTT	CASSDSGRGASTDTQYF
NA	TRBV9	TRBJ1-2	NA	TGTGCCAGCAGCGTAGTGGTGGGGGAAGTTGGCTACACCTTC	CASSVVVGEVGYTF
NA	TRBV5-1	TRBJ2-5	few	TGCGCCAGCAGCGCCCCGGGGAAAGAGACCCAGTACTTC	CASSAPGKETQYF
NA	TRBV7-9	TRBJ2-1	NA	TGTGCCAGCAGGGACGATTACAATGAGCAGTTCTTC	CASRDDYNEQFF
TRBD2	TRBV20-1	TRBJ2-6	NA	TGCAGTGCCCACGAAGGGCGGGGGGTAAGGGGGGCCAACGTCCTGACTTTC	CSAHEGRGVRGANVLTF
TRBD1	TRBV29-1	TRBJ2-7	NA	TGCAGCGCCCGCGACAGGGAAGGAGGCGAGCAGTACTTC	CSARDREGGEQYF
NA	TRBV6-2/TRBV6-3	TRBJ2-1	NA	TGTGCCAGCAGGACAGGGGGCGGGGGGGCTCATGAGCAGTTCTTC	CASRTGGGGAHEQFF
NA	TRBV24-1	TRBJ1-2	NA	TGTGCCACCAGTGAGCTCGACGGATATGGCTACACCTTC	CATSELDGYGYTF
NA	TRBV5-1	TRBJ1-2	NA	TGCGCCAGCAGCTTTGCGGAAGGGGCCACCTATGGCTACACCTTC	CASSFAEGATYGYTF
NA	TRBV6-5	TRBJ2-7	NA	TGTGCCAGCAGGGACAAATTTGGGGAGCAGTACTTC	CASRDKFGEQYF
TRBD2	TRBV6-1	TRBJ2-3	NA	TGTGCCAGCAGGGAGATCGGGCTAGCGGGGGCTACAGATACGCAGTATTTT	CASREIGLAGATDTQYF
NA	TRBV20-1	TRBJ2-3	few	TGCAGTGCTAGCAGGACTCGAGATACGCAGTATTTT	CSASRTRDTQYF
NA	TRBV7-2	TRBJ2-5	NA	TGTGCCAGCAGCTCCGCGTCGACCCAGTACTTC	CASSSASTQYF
NA	TRBV6-5	TRBJ2-5	few	TGTGCCAGCAGTTACTCCGGGAGCGAAAAGACCCAGTACTTC	CASSYSGSEKTQYF
TRBD2	TRBV3-1	TRBJ2-1	few	TGTGCCAGCAGCCAAGGGGTTCTAGCGGGTGAGCAGTTCTTC	CASSQGVLAGEQFF
NA	TRBV4-2	TRBJ2-5	once	TGTGCCAGCAGGCAAGACGAGGGGATGCAGGAGACCCAGTACTTC	CASRQDEGMQETQYF
NA	TRBV2	TRBJ2-5	NA	TGTGCCAGCAGTCACCCTACCGGGACCCTACAGTACTTC	CASSHPTGTLQYF
NA	TRBV7-6	TRBJ2-7	few	TGTGCCAGCAGCCCAGACAGTGAGATCTACGAGCAGTACTTC	CASSPDSEIYEQYF
TRBD1	TRBV6-5	TRBJ2-1	NA	TGTGCCAGCAGTTTTGACAGGGGGCTTCAGTTCTTC	CASSFDRGLQFF
TRBD1	TRBV12-3/TRBV12-4	TRBJ1-2	NA	TGTGCCAGCAGTTACACAGGGGGTTCCTATGGCTACACCTTC	CASSYTGGSYGYTF
TRBD1	TRBV20-1	TRBJ1-5	NA	TGCAGTGCTAGAGCCCCGGGACAGGTAAACCAGCCCCAGCATTTT	CSARAPGQVNQPQHF
NA	TRBV24-1	TRBJ2-6	NA	TGTGCCACCAGTGACAAGTCGGGGGCTGGGGCCAACGTCCCGACTTTC	CATSDKSGAGANVPTF
NA	TRBV12-3/TRBV12-4	TRBJ1-4	once	TGTGCCAGCAGTTTATTTGCAGGGGAAGGTAATGAAAAACTGTTTTTT	CASSLFAGEGNEKLFF
NA	TRBV7-2	TRBJ2-1	NA	TGTGCCAGCAGCACGGGTGAGACCCAGTTCTTC	CASSTGETQFF
NA	TRBV6-1	TRBJ2-4	many	TGTGCCAGCAACTCCAGGGCTAAAAACATTCAGTACTTC	CASNSRAKNIQYF
TRBD1	TRBV28	TRBJ2-4	NA	TGTGCCAGCAGTTTTGATCTCTCGGGACAGGGTACGTACTTC	CASSFDLSGQGTYF
NA	TRBV27	TRBJ2-1	NA	TGTGCCAGCAGGGAGACAGAGTCCTACAATGAGCAGTTCTTC	CASRETESYNEQFF
TRBD1	TRBV9	TRBJ2-1	NA	TGTGCCAGCAGCGTAGCTACGAAAGGGACAGGATTCAATGAGCAGTTCTTC	CASSVATKGTGFNEQFF
NA	TRBV7-9	TRBJ1-1	NA	TGTGCCAGCACCACCGGGGTGCAAGCTTTCTTT	CASTTGVQAFF
NA	TRBV7-2	TRBJ1-6	few	TGTGCCAGCAGCTTGGTGGGGCTGGGTAATTCACCCCTCCACTTT	CASSLVGLGNSPLHF
NA	TRBV6-5	TRBJ1-2	NA	TGTGCCAGCAGCCCTCAGGTGGGAGGGGCGGGCTATGGCTACACCTTC	CASSPQVGGAGYGYTF
TRBD1	TRBV5-1	TRBJ1-5	NA	TGCGCCAGCAGCTTGGGGACAGGGTCAGATCAGCCCCAGCATTTT	CASSLGTGSDQPQHF
NA	TRBV15	TRBJ2-1	few	TGTGCCACCAGATGGGCGAGGCTGAACAATGAGCAGTTCTTC	CATRWARLNNEQFF